The rows below give T cell receptor beta chains drawn from one sample of a study of brain metastases from non-small cell lung cancer. Sequenced by immunoSEQ multiplex PCR; TCRdb stores in-frame clones only, minus some. The sample shows approximately 3,000 clones, 81% of them seen only once. Source material: tissue from a brain metastasis. The source of these receptors is a donor over 35 with non-small cell lung cancer. Both conserved end residues are part of each CDR3. The D gene is left open where the match is weak. A clone size is listed for some rows: how often the clone was seen (once, few, many), or a class if it is expanded.

J: TRBJ2-1; V: TRBV2; size: once; D: .; DNA: TGTGCCAGCAAAAAGGGTGAAACCTCCAATGAGCAGTTCTTC; CDR3: CASKKGETSNEQFF
J: TRBJ2-2; V: TRBV29-1; size: .; D: .; DNA: TGCAGCGTTGACGTGGGGACTCGGACCGGGGAGCTGTTTTTT; CDR3: CSVDVGTRTGELFF
J: TRBJ2-7; V: TRBV19; size: .; D: .; DNA: TGTGCCAGTAGTATGACAGGAATCTACTACGAGCAGTACTTC; CDR3: CASSMTGIYYEQYF
J: TRBJ2-2; V: TRBV28; size: .; D: TRBD1; DNA: TGTGCCAGCCTGGACAGGGCGAACACCGGGGAGCTGTTTTTT; CDR3: CASLDRANTGELFF
J: TRBJ2-3; V: TRBV19; size: .; D: TRBD2; DNA: TGTGCCAGTAGACTAGCGGGGGCAGATACGCAGTATTTT; CDR3: CASRLAGADTQYF
J: TRBJ1-1; V: TRBV5-1; size: .; D: TRBD1; DNA: TGCGCCAGCAGCAGACTTGGGACAGACCAGAACACTGAAGCTTTCTTT; CDR3: CASSRLGTDQNTEAFF
J: TRBJ2-3; V: TRBV29-1; size: .; D: TRBD2; DNA: TGCAGCACGACCGGGGGGTCAGATACGCAGTATTTT; CDR3: CSTTGGSDTQYF
J: TRBJ2-3; V: TRBV7-2; size: .; D: .; DNA: TGTGCCAGCAGCTTCAACGGGGGCCCCACAGATACGCAGTATTTT; CDR3: CASSFNGGPTDTQYF
J: TRBJ2-1; V: TRBV28; size: few; D: .; DNA: TGTGCCAGCGTTGGGTACAATGAGCAGTTCTTC; CDR3: CASVGYNEQFF
J: TRBJ2-3; V: TRBV7-9; size: .; D: .; DNA: TGTGCCAGCAGCTTATTTCGAACAGATACGCAGTATTTT; CDR3: CASSLFRTDTQYF
J: TRBJ1-5; V: TRBV23-1; size: few; D: .; DNA: TGCGCCAGCAGTCAACATCATAGCAATCAGCCCCAGCATTTT; CDR3: CASSQHHSNQPQHF